This T cell receptor (beta chain) was recorded in a study of blood T cell repertoires in COVID-19. As for the study in general: The origin of the acute and convalescent COVID-19 samples was the United States, Italy and Spain.

The length of the CDR3 is 15 residues. Trimming left V 2 bases short and J 4 bases short, with 11 bases between. Per germline, CDR1 LGHNT and CDR2 FRNRAP. TCRdb keeps only in-frame clones here, not all; method: immunoSEQ multiplex PCR. This table has 200,000 or so clones, approximately 90% appearing once. The chain recombines TRBV12-5 with TRBJ2-2; a weak D match, TRBD1 (6 bases). Sequenced material: peripheral blood. This TCR derives from a man in his 60s with COVID-19, enrolled during active disease. CDR3 coding DNA: TGTGCTAGTGGTTTGAGTGGGGGCGGCACCGGGGAGCTGTTTTTT. Protein sequence: CASGLSGGGTGELFF.